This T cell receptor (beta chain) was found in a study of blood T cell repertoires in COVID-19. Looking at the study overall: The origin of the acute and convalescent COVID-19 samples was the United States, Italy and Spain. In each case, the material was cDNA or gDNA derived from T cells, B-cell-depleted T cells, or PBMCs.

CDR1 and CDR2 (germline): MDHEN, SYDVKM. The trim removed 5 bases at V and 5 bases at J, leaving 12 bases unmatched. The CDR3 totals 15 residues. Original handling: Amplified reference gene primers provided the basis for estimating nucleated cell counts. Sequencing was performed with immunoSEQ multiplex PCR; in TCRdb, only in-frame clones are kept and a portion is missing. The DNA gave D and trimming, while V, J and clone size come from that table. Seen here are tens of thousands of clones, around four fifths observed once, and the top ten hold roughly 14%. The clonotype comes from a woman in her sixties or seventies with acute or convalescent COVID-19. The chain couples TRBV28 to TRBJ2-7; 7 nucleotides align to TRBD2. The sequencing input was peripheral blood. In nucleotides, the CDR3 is TGTGCCAGCAGTCTCCCGCTCTTGGGAGGGCACGAGCAGTACTTC. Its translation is CASSLPLLGGHEQYF.